This entry is about one T cell receptor (beta chain). The record originates from a study of metastatic and nonmetastatic thyroid tumors. Study-level background: Repertoires from malignant and benign thyroid patients were compared across blood and tumor or nodule tissue.

The CDR3 runs 12 residues. Trimming cost V 3 bases and J 6 bases; bases outside gene matches: 3. Germline V gives CDR1 SGHKS, CDR2 YYEKEE (reference sequence). With MiXCR, TCRdb reprocessed the PCR reads. Of 20,000 to 25,000 clones listed, 15% to 20% are singletons. Thyroid surgery was preceded by no treatment in any patient. The sample taken for sequencing was blood. The receptor comes from a female donor with papillary thyroid cancer or a benign thyroid nodule (not recorded which). Some clones in this sample may be carry-over from other donors' samples. This sequence joins TRBV5-5 and TRBJ2-7; 7 bases are a match to TRBD2. CDR3 amino acids: CASSWGGGEQYF. In DNA form, the CDR3 reads TGTGCCAGCAGCTGGGGCGGGGGCGAGCAGTACTTC. The full variable domain, with the rest looked up from reference TRBV5-5 and TRBJ2-7, is DAGVTQSPTHLIKTRGQQVTLRCSPISGHKSVSWYQQVLGQGPQFIFQYYEKEERGRGNFPDRFSARQFPNYSSELNVNALLLGDSALYLCASSWGGGEQYFGPGTRLTVT.